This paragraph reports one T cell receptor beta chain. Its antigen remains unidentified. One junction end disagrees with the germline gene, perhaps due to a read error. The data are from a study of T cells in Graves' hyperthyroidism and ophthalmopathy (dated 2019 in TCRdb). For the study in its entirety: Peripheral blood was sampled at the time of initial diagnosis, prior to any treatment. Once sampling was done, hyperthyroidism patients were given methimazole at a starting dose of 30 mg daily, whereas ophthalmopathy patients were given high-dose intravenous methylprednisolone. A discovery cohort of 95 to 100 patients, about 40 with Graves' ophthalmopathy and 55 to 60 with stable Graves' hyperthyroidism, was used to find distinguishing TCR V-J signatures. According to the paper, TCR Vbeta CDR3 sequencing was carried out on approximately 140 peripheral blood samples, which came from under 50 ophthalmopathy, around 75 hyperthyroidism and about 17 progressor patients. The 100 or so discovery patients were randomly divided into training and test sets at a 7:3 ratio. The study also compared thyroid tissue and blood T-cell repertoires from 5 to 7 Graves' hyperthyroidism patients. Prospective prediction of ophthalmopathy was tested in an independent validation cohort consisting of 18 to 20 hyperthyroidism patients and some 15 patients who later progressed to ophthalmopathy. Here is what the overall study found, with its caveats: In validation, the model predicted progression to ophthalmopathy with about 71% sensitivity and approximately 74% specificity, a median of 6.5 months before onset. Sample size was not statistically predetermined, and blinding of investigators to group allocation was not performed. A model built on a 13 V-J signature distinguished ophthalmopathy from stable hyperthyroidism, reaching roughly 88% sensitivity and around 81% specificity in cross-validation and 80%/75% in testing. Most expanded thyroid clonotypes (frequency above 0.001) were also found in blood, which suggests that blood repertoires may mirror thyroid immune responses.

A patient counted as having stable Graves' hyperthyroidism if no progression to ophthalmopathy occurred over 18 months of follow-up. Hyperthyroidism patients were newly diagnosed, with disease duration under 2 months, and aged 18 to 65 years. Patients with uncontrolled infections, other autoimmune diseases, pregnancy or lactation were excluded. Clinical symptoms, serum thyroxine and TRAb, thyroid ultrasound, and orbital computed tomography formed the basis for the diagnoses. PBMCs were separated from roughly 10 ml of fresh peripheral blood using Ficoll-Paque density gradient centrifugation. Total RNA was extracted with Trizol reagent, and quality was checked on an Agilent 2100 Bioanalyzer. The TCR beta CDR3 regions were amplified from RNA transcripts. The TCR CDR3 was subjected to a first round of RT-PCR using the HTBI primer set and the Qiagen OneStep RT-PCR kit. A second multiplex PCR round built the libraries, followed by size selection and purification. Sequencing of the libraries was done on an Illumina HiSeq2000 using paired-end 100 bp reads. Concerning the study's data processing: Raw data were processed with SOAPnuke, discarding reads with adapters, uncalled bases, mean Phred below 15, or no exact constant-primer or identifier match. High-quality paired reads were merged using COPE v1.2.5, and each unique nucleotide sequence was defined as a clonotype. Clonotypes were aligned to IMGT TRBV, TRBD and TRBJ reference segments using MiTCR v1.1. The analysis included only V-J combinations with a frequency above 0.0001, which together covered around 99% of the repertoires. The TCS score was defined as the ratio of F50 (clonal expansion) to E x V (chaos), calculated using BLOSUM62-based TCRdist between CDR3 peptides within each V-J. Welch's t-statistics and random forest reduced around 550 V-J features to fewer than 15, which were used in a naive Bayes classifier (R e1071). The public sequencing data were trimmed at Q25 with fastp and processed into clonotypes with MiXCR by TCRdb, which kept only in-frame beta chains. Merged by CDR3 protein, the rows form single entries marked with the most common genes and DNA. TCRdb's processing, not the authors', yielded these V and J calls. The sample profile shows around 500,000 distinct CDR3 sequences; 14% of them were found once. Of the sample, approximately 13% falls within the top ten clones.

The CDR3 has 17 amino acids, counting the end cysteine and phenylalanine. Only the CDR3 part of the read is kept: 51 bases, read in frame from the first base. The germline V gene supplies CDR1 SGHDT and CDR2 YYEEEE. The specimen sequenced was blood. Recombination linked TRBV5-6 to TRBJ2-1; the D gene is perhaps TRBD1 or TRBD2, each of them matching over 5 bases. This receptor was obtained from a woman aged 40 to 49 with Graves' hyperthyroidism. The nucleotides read TGTGTCAGCAGCCCTGTCGACCGGGACCTCTCCTACAATGAGCAGTTCTTC. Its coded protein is CVSSPVDRDLSYNEQFF.